This passage covers 2 T cell receptor beta chains from one sample sequenced in a study of monozygotic twins with inflammatory bowel disease. TCRdb re-called the 5' RACE reads and gives one entry per CDR3 protein, without DNA. Seen in this sample are about 420,000 distinct CDR3 sequences; the ten most common clones hold approximately 2.3%. The sample consisted of blood. The receptors stem from a human donor with ulcerative colitis or Crohn's disease, or a healthy co-twin of an affected twin (not recorded which).

The gene calls are TRBV14 and TRBJ2-7; TCRdb's D gene call, TRBD2, goes unchecked for lack of DNA. CDR3 size: 15 residues. Germline V CDR1 and CDR2: SGHDN, FVKESK. The CDR3 region is CASSRGSSEAYEQYF.

The chain uses TRBV20-1 and TRBJ2-1. Looked up from germline, CDR1 is DFQATT and CDR2 is SNEGSKA (reference sequence). This CDR3 has 12 residues. CDR3 residues: CSARPTTNEQFF.